This T cell receptor beta chain derives from a study of T-cell memory formation after mild COVID-19. This clonotype was counted between two and nine times. The target antigen is unknown. Findings and caveats of the study: CD4+ clones that contracted lay mainly in CM and EM; CD8+ ones lay in EMRA. Specificity for SARS-CoV-2 was not confirmed among the second-wave clones peaking on day 37. Later expanders leaned toward CD4+, whereas clones contracting from day 15 to 85 were balanced CD4/CD8. Cross-reactive memory apparently joined, as some responding clones appeared in pre-infection memory.

One entry per CDR3 protein, called by TCRdb with MiXCR from the 5' RACE reads. This table holds roughly 350,000 distinct CDR3 sequences, roughly 13% found once. This CDR3 has 16 residues. Germline V lookup: CDR1 SEHNR, CDR2 FQNEAQ (reference sequence). Germline trimming cut 5 bases from V and 4 bases from J; bases unmatched to any gene: 10. Sequences were obtained from PBMCs or a T cell subset sorted from them (not recorded which). The sequence was collected from a man in his late teens or twenties who had mild COVID-19 (a few samples of this study predate the infection). Cell type and time point are not known. J is TRBJ2-1 and V is TRBV7-9; 8 bases are a match to TRBD2. The CDR3 DNA reads as TGTGCCAGCAGCCTAAGAGCGGGGGCCTCATACAATGAGCAGTTCTTC. Translated: CASSLRAGASYNEQFF.